These T cell receptor beta chains were read from a single sample in a study of T cell responses to AZD1222 COVID-19 vaccine. The assay was immunoSEQ multiplex PCR, and TCRdb's table has in-frame clones only and misses some. This sample has 95,000 to 150,000 clones, with 85% to 90% found just once. The starting material was peripheral blood, obtained on day 0 of AZD1222 vaccination. All receptors derive from an adult in good health. CDR3s leave out the opening cysteine and the closing phenylalanine or tryptophan. Each record gives: J gene, V gene, CDR3 protein.

TRBJ1-1 | TRBV19 | ASSIRTAARGAF
TRBJ2-7 | TRBV2 | ASAGVVSSYEQY
TRBJ2-5 | TRBV5-1 | ASSQGTGETQY
TRBJ2-7 | TRBV18 | ASSPPLGTGSSYEQY
TRBJ1-2 | TRBV9 | ASRDTGNYGYT
TRBJ1-5 | TRBV7-2 | ASSPNGVGIGQPQH
TRBJ1-1 | TRBV28 | ASSSTGTAKSNTEAF
TRBJ2-3 | TRBV30 | AWSVLAGGSDTQY
TRBJ2-7 | TRBV11-2 | ASSLDFGREGSYEQY
TRBJ2-1 | TRBV3-1/TRBV3-2 | ASTETGSYNEQF
TRBJ2-2 | TRBV24-1 | ATARPGFTGELF
TRBJ1-2 | TRBV5-4 | ASSSPEAGYGYT
TRBJ2-2 | TRBV19 | ASSIRGDTGELF
TRBJ2-3 | TRBV6-4 | ASSRIRTDTQY
TRBJ2-7 | TRBV4-2 | ASSQTMGGSYEQY
TRBJ1-5 | TRBV10-1 | ASSESSGNQPQH
TRBJ1-3 | TRBV28 | ASRGGQDRYSGNTIY
TRBJ1-5 | TRBV4-1 | ASSPRDRAPNQPQH
TRBJ1-1 | TRBV5-1 | ASSLTGDTEAF
TRBJ1-4 | TRBV10-3 | AISESPLWAPGATNEKLF
TRBJ2-1 | TRBV3-1/TRBV3-2 | ASTSGLAGASYNEQF
TRBJ2-1 | TRBV2 | ASSDGLAGGRSQF
TRBJ1-6 | TRBV27 | ASSLDRGRISPLH
TRBJ1-1 | TRBV7-3 | ATNLKEEVDTEAF
TRBJ2-7 | TRBV6-2/TRBV6-3 | ASSNPTGRYEQY
TRBJ2-6 | TRBV27 | ASSLEGGPWAGANVLT
TRBJ2-7 | TRBV2 | ASRRGSSYEQY
TRBJ2-1 | TRBV3-1/TRBV3-2 | ASSQGGYNEQF
TRBJ2-6 | TRBV20-1 | SASAGANVLT
TRBJ1-2 | TRBV10-3 | AISGPTGGNYGYT
TRBJ2-7 | TRBV10-3 | AISDTTDTYEQY
TRBJ2-7 | TRBV27 | ASSSPWGYEQY
TRBJ1-4 | TRBV5-1 | ASSPTGVLEKLF
TRBJ2-7 | TRBV28 | ASSWELHRGYEQY
TRBJ1-1 | TRBV27 | ASSSGLLNTEAF
TRBJ2-1 | TRBV7-9 | ASSLGEGEQF
TRBJ2-7 | TRBV30 | AWSVLGRRRGGQY
TRBJ1-1 | TRBV6-5 | ASSYSGGTEAF
TRBJ1-2 | TRBV28 | ASSNRGRAYGYT
TRBJ2-3 | TRBV30 | AWSVIGFSTDTQY
TRBJ2-2 | TRBV6-4 | ASRGGEPSGTYTGELF
TRBJ2-7 | TRBV9 | ASSVAIGGNYEQY
TRBJ2-1 | TRBV5-1 | ATRPPLINEQF
TRBJ2-7 | TRBV27 | ASSPQPTRARSYEQY
TRBJ1-1 | TRBV5-5 | ASSFLTNMNTEAF
TRBJ2-3 | TRBV28 | ASSSFFPSVTDTQY
TRBJ1-1 | TRBV30 | AWTAGGRPGEAF
TRBJ2-7 | TRBV28 | ASSFRPGLVYEQY
TRBJ1-4 | TRBV18 | ASSPGTGNEKLF
TRBJ2-7 | TRBV28 | ASSLTGLAVGYEQY
TRBJ2-1 | TRBV29-1 | SVDRGALNEQF
TRBJ2-6 | TRBV7-8 | ASSSFNRDSASGANVLT
TRBJ2-3 | TRBV18 | ASSPPGGGMMSTDTQY
TRBJ1-1 | TRBV7-7 | ASSPLRTADTEAF
TRBJ1-5 | TRBV19 | ASSITGETSNQPQH
TRBJ1-1 | TRBV5-6 | ASSFDRGTEAF
TRBJ2-3 | TRBV7-2 | ASSSSTDTQY